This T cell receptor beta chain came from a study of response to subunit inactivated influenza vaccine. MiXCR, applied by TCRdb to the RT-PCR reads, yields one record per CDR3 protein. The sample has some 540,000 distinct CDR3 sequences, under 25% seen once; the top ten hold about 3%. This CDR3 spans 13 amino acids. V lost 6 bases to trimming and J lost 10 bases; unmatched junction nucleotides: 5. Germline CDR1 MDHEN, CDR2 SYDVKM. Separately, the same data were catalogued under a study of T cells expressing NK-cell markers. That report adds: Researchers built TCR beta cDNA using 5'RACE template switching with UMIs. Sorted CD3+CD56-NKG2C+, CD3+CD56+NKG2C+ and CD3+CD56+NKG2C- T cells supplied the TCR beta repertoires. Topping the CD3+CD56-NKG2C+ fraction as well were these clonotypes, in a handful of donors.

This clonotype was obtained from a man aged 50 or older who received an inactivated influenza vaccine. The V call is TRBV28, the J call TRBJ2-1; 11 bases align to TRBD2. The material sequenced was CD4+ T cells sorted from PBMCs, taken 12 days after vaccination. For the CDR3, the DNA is TGTGCCAGCAGGGGGAGACTAGCGGGGGAGCAGTTCTTC. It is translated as CASRGRLAGEQFF.